This T cell receptor beta chain derives from a study of blood T cells in healthy people across ages. A second PCR of about 7 to 11 cycles used a sample-barcoded 5' primer and a J-beta primer mix. Each of the samples gave a minimum of 3 million paired-end reads that contained CDR3. Via MiXCR, TCRdb re-called the 5' RACE reads, giving one row per CDR3 protein. The sample includes 700,000 to 950,000 distinct CDR3 sequences, 55% to 75% of them seen just once. CDR3 length: 13 amino acids. V gave up 4 bases and J gave up 5 bases, with 12 bases separating them. CDR1 and CDR2 (germline): SNHLY, FYNNEI. The origin of this receptor is a man younger than 45 in good health. The sample consisted of blood. The rearrangement uses TRBV2 and TRBJ2-7, with a possible D match to TRBD2 (5 bases). The CDR3 loop reads CASSGLGRNEQYF. The CDR3 DNA follows: TGTGCCAGCAGTGGCCTGGGGAGAAACGAGCAGTACTTC. Looking up the rest from reference TRBV2 and TRBJ2-7 gives the full variable domain: EPEVTQTPSHQVTQMGQEVILRCVPISNHLYFYWYRQILGQKVEFLVSFYNNEISEKSEIFDDQFSVERPDGSNFTLKIRSTKLEDSAMYFCASSGLGRNEQYFGPGTRLTVT.